These 23 T cell receptor beta chains came from one sample sequenced in a study of cytomegalovirus exposure and HLA in healthy donors. Sequencing used immunoSEQ multiplex PCR; TCRdb keeps in-frame clones, though not all of them. The sample records approximately 120,000 clones, 88% being singletons. The sample consisted of PBMCs. These receptors came from a woman aged 18-29 years in good health and CMV-seronegative.

For the CDR3, the DNA is TGTGCCAGCAGTTACTCGACAGGGGCGACCACAGATACGCAGTATTTT. Its protein product is CASSYSTGATTDTQYF. The chain combines TRBV6-5 with TRBJ2-3, with 8 bases fitting TRBD1. With 0 bases clipped from V and 2 bases from J, the junction kept 4 bases outside the gene matches. This CDR3 contains 16 residues. The germline V gene encodes CDR1 MNHEY and CDR2 SVGAGI.

The chain is built from TRBV6-5 and TRBJ2-1, with D tentatively TRBD1 (6 bases). The CDR3 consists of 14 residues. V was cut by 8 bases and J by 8 bases, with 19 bases left in between. Germline V gene sequence: CDR1 MNHEY, CDR2 SVGAGI. The CDR3 DNA follows: TGTGCCAGCCGGAGAAGGGGGACGAAGGATGAGCAGTTCTTC. This codes for CASRRRGTKDEQFF.

Many counts were recorded for this clone. The chain carries TRBV13 and TRBJ2-7; 8 bases agree with TRBD2. J lost 7 bases, V lost 5 bases, and 22 bases had no gene match. Per the germline V gene, CDR1 is PRHDT and CDR2 is FYEKMQ (reference sequence). CDR3 length: 18 amino acids. CDR3 in DNA: TGTGCCAGCAGCCAATCCGAGACTAGCGTTGGGGGATGGGGTGAGCAGTACTTC. It yields the protein CASSQSETSVGGWGEQYF.

The V and J genes are TRBV4-3 and TRBJ1-1; 7 bases map to TRBD1. Per germline, CDR1 LGHNA and CDR2 YSLEER. The CDR3 is made up of 16 amino acids. The V segment lost 6 bases and the J segment 4 bases; nucleotides outside the gene matches: 14. CDR3 amino acids: CASRQDANRGGTEAFF. The CDR3 DNA follows: TGCGCCAGCAGACAGGACGCTAACAGGGGAGGCACTGAAGCTTTCTTT.

The genes are TRBV10-3 and TRBJ1-5; TRBD1 might be the D (5 bases). The V gene lost 0 bases and the J gene lost 5 bases, with 8 bases spanning the gap. This CDR3 comprises 14 residues. Germline CDR1 reads ENHRY; CDR2 reads SYGVKD. The CDR3 DNA sequence: TGTGCCATCAGTGAGTCTATGGGGCATCAGCCCCAGCATTTT. It is translated as CAISESMGHQPQHF.

The rearrangement uses TRBV11-2 and TRBJ1-1; no definite D call. The CDR3 loop spans 13 amino acids. Germline CDR1 is SGHAT and CDR2 is FQNNGV. Trimming took off 1 base at V and 1 base at J, with 4 bases between the two ends. The CDR3 coding sequence is TGTGCCAGCAGCTTAGTCAGGAACACTGAAGCTTTCTTT. Protein: CASSLVRNTEAFF. Supplemented by reference TRBV11-2 and TRBJ1-1, the full variable domain reads EAGVAQSPRYKIIEKRQSVAFWCNPISGHATLYWYQQILGQGPKLLIQFQNNGVVDDSQLPKDRFSAERLKGVDSTLKIQPAKLEDSAVYLCASSLVRNTEAFFGQGTRLTVV.

V and J are TRBV5-4 and TRBJ2-5; 7 bases align to TRBD2. From germline, CDR1 is SGHNT and CDR2 YYREEE (reference sequence). The J segment lost 5 bases and the V segment lost 3 bases, leaving 7 bases of the junction unmatched. This CDR3 has 14 residues. CDR3 sequence: CASSWGGKLETQYF. The CDR3 bases are TGTGCCAGCAGCTGGGGGGGGAAGTTGGAGACCCAGTACTTC.

The rearrangement links TRBV13 to TRBJ2-3, with TRBD2 matching 8 bases. Trimming cost V 4 bases and J 11 bases; bases outside gene matches: 8. The CDR3 contains 13 residues. Germline V CDR1 and CDR2: PRHDT, FYEKMQ (reference sequence). The CDR3 DNA reads TGTGCCAGCAGCTGGAGCGGGGGCCCTAGGCAGTATTTT. Its translation: CASSWSGGPRQYF.

V is TRBV7-2 and J is TRBJ2-7; 7 bases align to TRBD1. Trimming at V came to 3 bases and at J to 0 bases, leaving 5 bases not matched to a gene. The CDR3 covers 15 residues. Germline V gene sequence: CDR1 SGHTA, CDR2 FQGNSA. The CDR3 nucleotides read TGTGCCAGCAGCTTCCGACAGGGCCCCTCCTACGAGCAGTACTTC. Protein: CASSFRQGPSYEQYF.

The gene calls are TRBV28 and TRBJ2-7; 11 nucleotides line up with TRBD1. With V trimmed by 3 bases and J by 3 bases, 4 bases remained unmatched. Germline V CDR1 and CDR2: MDHEN, SYDVKM. CDR3 length: 15 residues. The CDR3 DNA reads TGTGCCAGCAGTTTGTCCGGGACAGGGGGCTACGAGCAGTACTTC. Its translation: CASSLSGTGGYEQYF.

This chain uses TRBV7-2 with TRBJ1-5; TRBD1 aligns across 7 bases. The CDR3 contains 14 residues. The germline CDR1 and CDR2 sequences are SGHTA and FQGNSA. Trimming cost V 5 bases and J 4 bases; bases outside gene matches: 5. CDR3 loop: CASSPDRENQPQHF. DNA for the CDR3: TGTGCCAGCAGCCCTGACAGGGAAAATCAGCCCCAGCATTTT.

The V gene is TRBV9, the J gene TRBJ1-1, with D maybe TRBD1 (5 bases). The CDR3 sequence is 15 residues long. The germline V gene encodes CDR1 SGDLS and CDR2 YYNGEE. With 3 bases removed from V and 1 base from J, the gap between germline ends came to 13 bases. In nucleotides, the CDR3 is TGTGCCAGCAGCGCCGGGACTTTTTCGAACACTGAAGCTTTCTTT. Protein product: CASSAGTFSNTEAFF.

V and J are TRBV2 and TRBJ1-5, with D hard to call. The germline V gene encodes CDR1 SNHLY and CDR2 FYNNEI. V shed 7 bases and J shed 4 bases, with 8 bases lying between them. The CDR3 runs to 12 residues. CDR3 in DNA: TGTGCCAGCAAGAGAAGTAATCAGCCCCAGCATTTT. Its translation is CASKRSNQPQHF.

The genes are TRBV28 and TRBJ1-1; no clear D. The CDR3 is 11 residues long. The germline V gene encodes CDR1 MDHEN and CDR2 SYDVKM. The ends were cut back, 10 bases at V and 0 bases at J, with 6 bases in the middle. CDR3 coding DNA: TGTGCCACCCTACTGAACACTGAAGCTTTCTTT. This translates into CATLLNTEAFF. The whole variable domain, filled in from reference TRBV28 and TRBJ1-1, reads DVKVTQSSRYLVKRTGEKVFLECVQDMDHENMFWYRQDPGLGLRLIYFSYDVKMKEKGDIPEGYSVSREKKERFSLILESASTNQTSMYLCATLLNTEAFFGQGTRLTVV.

Only a few counts were recorded for this clone. Other DNA sequences of this sample code for an identical CDR3. The CDR3 here is CASRKTGSGNQPQHF. CDR3 in DNA: TGTGCCAGCAGGAAGACAGGGTCTGGCAATCAGCCCCAGCATTTT. The chain joins TRBV6-1 to TRBJ1-5; 7 bases are shared with TRBD1. CDR1 and CDR2 from the germline V gene are MNHNS and SASEGT. J was trimmed by 2 bases and V by 6 bases; bases with no gene match: 7. The CDR3 is made up of 15 amino acids.

The chain links TRBV10-2 to TRBJ2-3; D is uncertain. Trimming left V 5 bases short and J 3 bases short, with 3 bases between. Germline CDR1 and CDR2: WSHSY and SAAADI. The CDR3 is 11 residues long. The CDR3 sequence is CASSRTDTQYF. In nucleotides, the CDR3 is TGCGCCAGCAGTCGTACAGATACGCAGTATTTT.

V and J are TRBV5-1 and TRBJ1-2; the match to TRBD1 covers 7 bases. CDR1 is SGHRS, CDR2 YFSETQ, per germline. V shed 4 bases and J 8 bases; nucleotides not matched to a gene: 17. The CDR3 extends over 16 amino acids. CDR3 sequence: CASSPISPGQRHGYTF. The CDR3 DNA reads as TGCGCCAGCAGCCCAATAAGCCCGGGACAGAGACACGGCTACACCTTC.

The chain has TRBV4-3 and TRBJ1-2, with 8 bases aligning to TRBD1. Germline V lookup: CDR1 LGHNA, CDR2 YSLEER. This CDR3 contains 16 residues. V shed 3 bases, J shed 2 bases, and the junction held 8 bases outside the gene matches. The CDR3 bases are TGCGCCAGCAGCCAGGGGACAGGAGGAGGAAACTATGGCTACACCTTC. This codes for CASSQGTGGGNYGYTF.

The rearrangement uses TRBV7-6 and TRBJ2-3, with 10 positions matching TRBD2. V shed 3 bases, J shed 5 bases, and the junction held 8 bases outside the gene matches. The germline CDR1 and CDR2 sequences are SGHVS and FNYEAQ. CDR3 length equals 16 residues. The CDR3 bases are TGTGCCAGCAGCTTTGGAACTAGCGGGGCGGTAGATACGCAGTATTTT. Protein sequence: CASSFGTSGAVDTQYF.

CDR3 nucleotide sequence: TGTGCCAGCTCACCTTCTCATAGCCAAGAGACCCAGTACTTC. Encoded protein: CASSPSHSQETQYF. The rearrangement joins TRBV18 to TRBJ2-5; D ambiguous. There are 14 residues in the CDR3. The germline CDR1 and CDR2 sequences are KGHSH and LQKENI. The V and J ends lost 3 bases and 1 base respectively, with 9 bases between them. Based on the CDR3 plus reference TRBV18 and TRBJ2-5, the full variable domain is NAGVMQNPRHLVRRRGQEARLRCSPMKGHSHVYWYRQLPEEGLKFMVYLQKENIIDESGMPKERFSAEFPKEGPSILRIQQVVRGDSAAYFCASSPSHSQETQYFGPGTRLLVL.

This chain links TRBV16 with TRBJ1-2; weak D call: TRBD1 (6 bases). V lost 4 bases, J lost 4 bases, and 10 bases lay in between. Germline CDR1 KGHSY, CDR2 FQNENV. The CDR3 has 13 amino acids. CDR3 sequence: CASSPDSPYGYTF. The CDR3, as DNA: TGTGCCAGCAGCCCGGACAGTCCCTATGGCTACACCTTC.

This chain joins TRBV28 and TRBJ2-5; 7 bases agree with TRBD2. Germline CDR1 is MDHEN and CDR2 is SYDVKM. V dropped 9 bases and J dropped 5; count of bases not matched to a gene: 15. The CDR3 is made up of 15 amino acids. As DNA, the CDR3 is TGTGCCAGTACTACTAGCGCCCAGAGGAGGGAGACCCAGTACTTC. This encodes CASTTSAQRRETQYF.

The rearrangement uses TRBV5-4 and TRBJ2-3, with 7 bases aligning to TRBD2. The germline gives CDR1 SGHNT, CDR2 YYREEE (reference sequence). CDR3 length: 12 residues. The ends lost 4 bases at V and 8 bases at J; junction bases unmatched: 4. The CDR3, as DNA: TGTGCCAGCAGCGCTAGCGGCGCTACGCAGTATTTT. Its protein product is CASSASGATQYF.